This T cell receptor (beta chain) originates from a study of CD8+CD57+ T cells in acquired aplastic anemia. On this clonotype itself: Antigen unknown. The germline gene is not matched at one end of the junction; a read error may be the cause.

The study, taken as a whole, reports: In common between the patients and the controls were approximately 28 CD8+ CDR3 sequences.

TCR beta VDJ and CDR3 profiles were obtained from a genomic DNA template. A single record per CDR3 protein comes from TCRdb applying MiXCR to the reads. The sample contains approximately 260,000 distinct CDR3 sequences, approximately 80% of which appear only once. Before being chosen for sequencing, patients had shown CD8+CD57+ cell expansion by flow cytometry. Therapy had not been given to patients before blood sampling. The sample taken for sequencing was sorted CD4+, CD8+, or CD8+CD57+ T cells (not recorded which) from PBMCs. The receptor comes from a human donor with aplastic anemia.

The CDR3 reads CATSSDGAHETQYF. CDR3 bases: TGTGCCACCAGCTCCGACGGCGCCCACGAGACCCAGTACTTC. The chain uses TRBV7-9 and TRBJ2-5; no firm D call. From germline, CDR1 is SEHNR and CDR2 FQNEAQ (reference sequence). This CDR3 has 14 residues.